This TCR beta chain was recorded in a study of T cell changes during pregnancy in multiple sclerosis. Repertoires were generated with immunoSEQ multiplex PCR, while TCRdb's copy carries only in-frame clones and drops some. The data show around 96,000 clones, about 94% seen once. The V and J ends lost 1 base and 6 bases, in that order; junction bases with no gene match: 8. The CDR3 runs 15 residues. Germline V lookup: CDR1 SGHRS, CDR2 YFSETQ. The rearrangement uses TRBV5-1 and TRBJ2-7; 9 nucleotides agree with TRBD1. This receptor was taken from a female donor with multiple sclerosis, enrolled in a pregnancy study. The sample was peripheral blood, taken in the third trimester of pregnancy. The CDR3 reads CASSLRGQGLVEQYF. The CDR3 DNA follows: TGCGCCAGCAGCTTGAGGGGACAGGGACTGGTCGAGCAGTACTTC. The entire variable domain, with the rest obtained from reference TRBV5-1 and TRBJ2-7, is as follows: KAGVTQTPRYLIKTRGQQVTLSCSPISGHRSVSWYQQTPGQGLQFLFEYFSETQRNKGNFPGRFSGRQFSNSRSEMNVSTLELGDSALYLCASSLRGQGLVEQYFGPGTRLTVT.